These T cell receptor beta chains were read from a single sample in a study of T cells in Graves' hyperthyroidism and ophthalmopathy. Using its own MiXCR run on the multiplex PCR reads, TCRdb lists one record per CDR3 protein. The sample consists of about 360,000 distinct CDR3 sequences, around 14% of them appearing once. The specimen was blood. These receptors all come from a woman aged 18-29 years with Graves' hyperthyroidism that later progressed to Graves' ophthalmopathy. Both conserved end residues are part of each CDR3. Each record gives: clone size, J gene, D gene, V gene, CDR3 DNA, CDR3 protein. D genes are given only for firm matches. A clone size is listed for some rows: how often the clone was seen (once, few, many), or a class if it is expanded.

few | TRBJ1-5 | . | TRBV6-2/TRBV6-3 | TGTGCCAGCAGTTACCCCGGTGGCAATCAGCCCCAGCATTTT | CASSYPGGNQPQHF
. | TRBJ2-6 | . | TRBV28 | TGTGCCAGCAGTTTAAATAGGGTTCTTTTCTCTGGGGCCAACGTCCTGACTTTC | CASSLNRVLFSGANVLTF
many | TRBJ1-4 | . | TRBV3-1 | TGTGCCAGCAGCCATCGCAGGGAGAAACTGTTTTTT | CASSHRREKLFF
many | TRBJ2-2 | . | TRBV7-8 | TGTGCCAGCAGCTGGCGAGACGGGCCTTACCACTGGGGCACCGGGGAGCTGTTTTTT | CASSWRDGPYHWGTGELFF
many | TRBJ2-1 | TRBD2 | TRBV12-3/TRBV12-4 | TGTGCCAGCAGCCGCAATAGCGGGGGTGGGGTCAATGAGCAGTTCTTC | CASSRNSGGGVNEQFF
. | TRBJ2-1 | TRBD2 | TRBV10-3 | TGTGCCATCAGTGGTAGCGGGAGCTCCACCTACAATGAGCAGTTCTTC | CAISGSGSSTYNEQFF
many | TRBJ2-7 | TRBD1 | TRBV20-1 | TGCAGTGCTAGTCAAATCACCGGGACAGGTAGCCGGGGGGAGCAGTACTTC | CSASQITGTGSRGEQYF
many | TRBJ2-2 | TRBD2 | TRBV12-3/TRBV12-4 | TGTGCCAGCAGTTTAAGTGGGGGGGACACCGGGGAGCTGTTTTTT | CASSLSGGDTGELFF
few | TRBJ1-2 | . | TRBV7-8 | TGTGCCAGCAGCTGGGATGCCACGAGGGGCTACACCTTC | CASSWDATRGYTF
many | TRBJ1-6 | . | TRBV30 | TGTGCCTGGGGCCAGGGCCCCGTCAATTCACCCCTCCACTTT | CAWGQGPVNSPLHF
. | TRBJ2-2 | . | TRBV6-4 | TGTGCCAGCAGGACAGGCTTCACCGGGGAGCTGTTTTTT | CASRTGFTGELFF
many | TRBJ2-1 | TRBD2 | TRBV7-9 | TGTGCCAGCATCAATTGGGGACTAGCTTCCTACAATGAGCAGTTCTTC | CASINWGLASYNEQFF
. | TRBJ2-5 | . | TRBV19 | TGTGCCAGTAGTATAAACGGGGGCGGAGGGGAGACCCAGTACTTC | CASSINGGGGETQYF
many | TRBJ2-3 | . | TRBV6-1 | TGTGCCAGCAGTTTCTTAAGGGGTGAAACCGGAGATACGCAGTATTTT | CASSFLRGETGDTQYF
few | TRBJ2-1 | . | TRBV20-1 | TGCAGTGCTAGAAAGGATTTCAATGAGCAGTTCTTC | CSARKDFNEQFF
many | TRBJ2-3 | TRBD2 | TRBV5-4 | TGTGCCAGCAGCTCGGCGACTGGACTAGGCGCAGATACGCAGTATTTT | CASSSATGLGADTQYF
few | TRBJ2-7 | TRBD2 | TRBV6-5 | TGTGCCAGCAGTTACGAGGCGGGGGGGGGATATCCCTACGAGCAGTACTTC | CASSYEAGGGYPYEQYF
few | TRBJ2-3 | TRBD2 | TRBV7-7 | TGTGCTAGCAGCCTCCGGATAGCGGGGGGGCCAGATACGCAGTATTTT | CASSLRIAGGPDTQYF
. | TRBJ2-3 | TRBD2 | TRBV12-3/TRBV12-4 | TGTGCCAGCAGATCTAGCGGGAGCACAGATACGCAGTATTTT | CASRSSGSTDTQYF
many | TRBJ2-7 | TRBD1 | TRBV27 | TGTGCCAGCAGTTTGGACAGGGGTAGCGAGCAGTACTTC | CASSLDRGSEQYF
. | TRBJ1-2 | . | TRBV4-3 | TGCGCCAGCAGCCCCCGGGGCTTGGCCTATGGCTACACCTTC | CASSPRGLAYGYTF
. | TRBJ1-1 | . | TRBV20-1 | TGCAGTGCTAGGGGGCCCTTACTGCGCACTGAAGCTTTCTTT | CSARGPLLRTEAFF
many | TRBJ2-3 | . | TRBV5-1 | TGCGCCAGCAGCTTGAGCAGAGTCACAGATACGCAGTATTTT | CASSLSRVTDTQYF
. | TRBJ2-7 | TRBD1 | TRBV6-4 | TGTGCCAGCTCACCACGTGGGACAGGACTCAGCTCCTACGAGCAGTACTTC | CASSPRGTGLSSYEQYF
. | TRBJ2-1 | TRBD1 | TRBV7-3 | TGTGCCAGCAGCAAGGGACAGGGGGGTTACAATGAGCAGTTCTTC | CASSKGQGGYNEQFF
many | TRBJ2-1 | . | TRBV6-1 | TGTGCCAGCATGGGGGATAGGAATGAGCAGTTCTTC | CASMGDRNEQFF
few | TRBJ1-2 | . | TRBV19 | TGTGCCAGTATGGTACGAGGAGGATATGGCTACACCTTC | CASMVRGGYGYTF
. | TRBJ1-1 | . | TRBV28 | TGTGCCAGCAGGCAGGGTGCCGAAGCTTTCTTT | CASRQGAEAFF
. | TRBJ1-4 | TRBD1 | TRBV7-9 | TGTGCCAGCAGCCCTACAGGGGTTGAAAAACTGTTTTTT | CASSPTGVEKLFF
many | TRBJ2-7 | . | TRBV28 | TGTGCCAGCAGAGACCCAACGGCTAGCTCCTACGAGCAGTACTTC | CASRDPTASSYEQYF
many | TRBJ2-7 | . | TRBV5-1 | TGCGCCAGCAGCCCCACGGGGTGGGCCGAGCAGTACTTC | CASSPTGWAEQYF
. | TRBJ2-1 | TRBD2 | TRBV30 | TGTGCCTGGGAAAGGTGGGAGGGGATTAATGAGCAGTTCTTC | CAWERWEGINEQFF
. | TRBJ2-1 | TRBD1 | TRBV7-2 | TGTGCCAGCAGCTTAGCCATAGTTCGACAGGGCTCCTACAATGAGCAGTTCTTC | CASSLAIVRQGSYNEQFF
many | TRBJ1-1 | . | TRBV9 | TGTGCCAGCAGCGCACATCGGAACACTGAAGCTTTCTTT | CASSAHRNTEAFF
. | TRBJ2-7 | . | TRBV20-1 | TGCAGTGCTAGCAGACCCCAGACCACCCTACGAGTCGGGCAGTACTTC | CSASRPQTTLRVGQYF
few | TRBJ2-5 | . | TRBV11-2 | TGTGCCAGCAGCTCAGAGCGCCAGTCAGAGACCCAGTACTTC | CASSSERQSETQYF
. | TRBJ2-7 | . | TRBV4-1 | TGCGCCAGCAGCCAACGGTCTGGGGCCTGGGGCGAGCAGTACTTC | CASSQRSGAWGEQYF
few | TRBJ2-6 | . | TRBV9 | TGTGCCAGCAGCGTTGAGGGGGGATCTGGGGCCAACGTCCTGACTTTC | CASSVEGGSGANVLTF
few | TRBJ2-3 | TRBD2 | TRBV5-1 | TGCGCCAGCACCGGACTAGCGGGAGTAGGGGACACAGATACGCAGTATTTT | CASTGLAGVGDTDTQYF
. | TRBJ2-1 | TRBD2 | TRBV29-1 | TGCAGCGTTGAGGGGAGGGCTAGCGGAACCTGCAATGAGCAGTTCTTC | CSVEGRASGTCNEQFF
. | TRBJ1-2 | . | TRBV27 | TGTGCCAGCAGACCTCTCGGGATAGGGCGGGATGGCTACACCTTC | CASRPLGIGRDGYTF
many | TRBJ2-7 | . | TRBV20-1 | TGCAGTGCCGAGAGGGACTTAACCTACGAGCAGTACTTC | CSAERDLTYEQYF
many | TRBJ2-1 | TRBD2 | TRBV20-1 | TGCAGTGCCCGTCGGGAGGACCTTTACAATGAGCAGTTCTTC | CSARREDLYNEQFF
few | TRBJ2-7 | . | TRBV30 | TGTGCCTGGAGTGTTCAGGTATACTACGAGCAGTACTTC | CAWSVQVYYEQYF
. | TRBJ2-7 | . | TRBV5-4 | TGTGCCAGCAGCTTGGAGGGCGGAGGGGGCTCCTACGAGCAGTACTTC | CASSLEGGGGSYEQYF